These 16 T cell receptor beta chains originate from one sample sequenced in a study of beta chain features in type 1 diabetes. Study-wide results and caveats: TCRB CDR3 length was moderately but significantly reduced in all four CD4+ subsets of Type 1 diabetes patients.

Antigen specificity for these receptors is unknown. TCRB transcripts that were expressed got sequenced, as all of the isolated RNA had been reverse transcribed. The repertoire was sequenced with immunoSEQ multiplex PCR; TCRdb's copy has only in-frame clones and lacks some. The sample contains approximately 170,000 clones, less than 10% of which appear only once. The sequencing sample was made of central memory CD4+ T cells from blood. These receptors were collected from a young man with type 1 diabetes.

A few counts support this clone. The chain uses TRBV7-2 and TRBJ2-5; D unresolved. V was cut by 2 bases and J by 5 bases, with 3 bases left in between. This CDR3 has 11 residues. From germline, CDR1 is SGHTA and CDR2 FQGNSA. The CDR3: CASSLHETQYF. In DNA, the CDR3 is TGTGCCAGCAGCTTACATGAGACCCAGTACTTC.

The count of this clone is one. The chain joins TRBV5-6 to TRBJ2-5, with 9 positions matching TRBD1. The CDR3 consists of 15 residues. V lost 2 bases and J lost 5; bases outside the gene matches: 7. Germline V lookup: CDR1 SGHDT, CDR2 YYEEEE. The CDR3 bases are TGTGCCAGCAGCTTTAACAGGGGGCTTCAGGAGACCCAGTACTTC. Translating it yields CASSFNRGLQETQYF.

The rearrangement uses TRBV30 and TRBJ1-6; 12 nucleotides match TRBD1. CDR3 length: 14 amino acids. Germline lookup yields CDR1 GTSNPN and CDR2 SVGIG (reference sequence). V lost 4 bases, J lost 10 bases, and 5 bases stayed unmatched. CDR3 in amino acids: CAWKGTGGFSPLHF. CDR3 DNA: TGTGCCTGGAAAGGGACAGGGGGCTTCTCACCCCTCCACTTT.

On this clone: The same CDR3 is also encoded by other DNA sequences in this sample. The rearrangement joins TRBV5-1 to TRBJ1-1; D remains ambiguous. This CDR3 region has 13 residues. In germline, CDR1 is SGHRS, CDR2 YFSETQ. Trimming stripped 0 bases from V and 5 bases from J, with 8 bases between. The CDR3, as DNA: TGCGCCAGCAGCTTGGATGGGAGTACTGAAGCTTTCTTT. As protein: CASSLDGSTEAFF.

This clone was counted only a few times. The chain employs TRBV30 and TRBJ1-6; 8 nucleotides match TRBD1. Losses at the gene ends were 5 bases for V and 0 bases for J; bases not matched to a gene: 3. Germline CDR1 GTSNPN, CDR2 SVGIG (reference sequence). The CDR3 contains 15 residues. CDR3 sequence: CAWGTGSSYNSPLHF. The CDR3 nucleotides read TGTGCCTGGGGGACAGGAAGCTCCTATAATTCACCCCTCCACTTT.

Only a few counts were recorded for this clone. The chain is built from TRBV6-5 and TRBJ1-1, with TRBD1 as a possible D gene (5 bases). V was cut by 6 bases and J by 3 bases, with 17 bases left in between. CDR1 is MNHEY, CDR2 SVGAGI, per germline. This CDR3 is built from 15 residues. The DNA of the CDR3 is TGTGCCAGCAGCCTACTCTATGGGGGGGACACTGAAGCTTTCTTT. Its protein is CASSLLYGGDTEAFF.

This clone was observed a handful of times. The V gene is TRBV6-5, the J gene TRBJ2-7, with TRBD2 matching over 8 bases. The CDR3 sequence is 15 residues long. Unmatched junction bases numbered 4, after V lost 0 bases and J lost 3 bases. Germline-derived CDR1 and CDR2 are MNHEY and SVGAGI. DNA of the CDR3: TGTGCCAGCAGTTACTCGGGACTAGACCACTACGAGCAGTACTTC. Its translation is CASSYSGLDHYEQYF.

This clone was counted ten times or more. The genes are TRBV18 and TRBJ1-5, with D possibly TRBD1 on 5 matching bases. CDR3 length: 15 residues. V was shortened by 3 bases and J by 4 bases, with 13 bases between the two germline ends. CDR1 is KGHSH and CDR2 is LQKENI in the germline V gene. The CDR3 is CASSPQAGKNQPQHF. CDR3 bases: TGTGCCAGCTCACCCCAGGCAGGGAAGAATCAGCCCCAGCATTTT.

This clone was picked up a small number of times. This rearrangement joins TRBV5-8 to TRBJ2-4; tentatively, D is TRBD2 (7 bases). The V end was cut by 10 bases, the J end by 1 base, with 15 bases between. CDR1 SGHTS and CDR2 YDEGEE come from the germline V gene. This CDR3 region has 14 residues. CDR3 sequence: CASGEGGAKNIQYF. DNA of the CDR3: TGTGCCTCAGGAGAGGGGGGGGCCAAAAACATTCAGTACTTC. Full variable domain (remainder filled in from reference TRBV5-8 and TRBJ2-4): EAGVTQSPTHLIKTRGQQATLRCSPISGHTSVYWYQQALGLGLQFLLWYDEGEERNRGNFPPRFSGRQFPNYSSELNVNALELEDSALYLCASGEGGAKNIQYFGAGTRLSVL.

The chain has TRBV7-9 and TRBJ1-6; possible D gene TRBD1, 5 bases. V was trimmed by 5 bases and J by 7 bases, leaving 12 bases between them. Germline CDR1 is SEHNR and CDR2 is FQNEAQ (reference sequence). The CDR3 covers 14 residues. CDR3 amino acids: CASSPLQGNSPLHF. The CDR3 DNA reads TGTGCCAGCAGCCCCCTCCAGGGAAATTCACCCCTCCACTTT.

Only a few counts were recorded for this clone. The chain has TRBV11-2 and TRBJ1-1; a weak D match, TRBD1 (5 bases). V lost 1 base and J 11 bases, leaving 20 bases between the germline ends. CDR1 is SGHAT and CDR2 is FQNNGV in the germline V gene. This CDR3 contains 15 residues. The CDR3 loop reads CASSLVSRRRQGAFF. The DNA for the CDR3 is TGTGCCAGCAGCTTAGTAAGTCGGCGTCGGCAGGGCGCTTTCTTT.

The chain recombines TRBV28 with TRBJ2-7; 8 nucleotides align to TRBD1. Germline V gene lookup returns CDR1 MDHEN and CDR2 SYDVKM. J lost 0 bases, V lost 5 bases, and 6 bases had no gene match. The CDR3 sequence is 15 residues long. The CDR3 nucleotides read TGTGCCAGCAGTCCTGGGGACAGGAGCTCCTACGAGCAGTACTTC. This encodes CASSPGDRSSYEQYF. The entire variable domain, with the rest obtained from reference TRBV28 and TRBJ2-7, is as follows: DVKVTQSSRYLVKRTGEKVFLECVQDMDHENMFWYRQDPGLGLRLIYFSYDVKMKEKGDIPEGYSVSREKKERFSLILESASTNQTSMYLCASSPGDRSSYEQYFGPGTRLTVT.

The rearrangement links TRBV5-6 to TRBJ2-3; 7 positions match TRBD2. The CDR3 covers 14 residues. After removal of 4 bases from V and 3 bases from J, the junction contained 5 bases not matched to a gene. Looked up from germline, CDR1 is SGHDT and CDR2 is YYEEEE. CDR3 residues: CASSGAGATDTQYF. CDR3 in DNA: TGTGCCAGCAGCGGCGCGGGAGCAACAGATACGCAGTATTTT.

This chain joins TRBV28 and TRBJ1-4; no clear D gene. Germline CDR1 reads MDHEN; CDR2 reads SYDVKM. With 5 bases removed from V and 4 bases from J, the gap between germline ends came to 11 bases. The CDR3 sequence is 14 residues long. The CDR3 DNA reads as TGTGCCAGCAGTCAACAGCTCCTTAATGAAAAACTGTTTTTT. It specifies CASSQQLLNEKLFF.

This clone has just a few counts. The chain joins TRBV19 to TRBJ1-6, with TRBD1 identical over 10 bases. Trimming cost V 5 bases and J 5 bases; bases outside gene matches: 3. Germline V gives CDR1 LNHDA, CDR2 SQIVND (reference sequence). This CDR3 has 15 amino acids. DNA for the CDR3: TGTGCCAGTAGTGGGGGGACAGGGGATAATTCACCCCTCCACTTT. This sequence encodes CASSGGTGDNSPLHF.

The chain carries TRBV4-3 and TRBJ2-3; a weak D match, TRBD2 (6 bases). The CDR3 contains 14 residues. V lost 1 base to trimming and J lost 9 bases, with 14 bases between them. Germline loops: CDR1 LGHNA, CDR2 YSLEER. CDR3 bases: TGCGCCAGCAGCCAAGCGGAGGGGCTTGAGACGCAGTATTTT. It codes for CASSQAEGLETQYF.